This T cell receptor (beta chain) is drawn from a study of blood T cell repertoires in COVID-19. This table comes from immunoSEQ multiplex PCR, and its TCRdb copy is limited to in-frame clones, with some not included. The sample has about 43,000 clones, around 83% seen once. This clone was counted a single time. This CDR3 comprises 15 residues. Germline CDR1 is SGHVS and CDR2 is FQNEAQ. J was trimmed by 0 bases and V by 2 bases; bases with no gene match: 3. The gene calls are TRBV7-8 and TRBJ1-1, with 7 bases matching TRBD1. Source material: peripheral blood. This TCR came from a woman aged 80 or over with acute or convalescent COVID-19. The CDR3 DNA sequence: TGTGCCAGCAGCTTACGAGGACAGGTGAACACTGAAGCTTTCTTT. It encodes CASSLRGQVNTEAFF.